These 19 T cell receptor beta chains came from one sample sequenced in a study of T cells in Graves' hyperthyroidism and ophthalmopathy. The source material, RNA transcripts, was used to amplify TCR beta CDR3 regions. The study used the HTBI primer set for a first-round RT-PCR of the TCR CDR3. Each CDR3 protein is one row after TCRdb ran MiXCR on the multiplex PCR reads. The table lists around 610,000 distinct CDR3 sequences, roughly 14% of them singletons. Sequenced material: blood. The receptors stem from a woman in her thirties or forties with Graves' ophthalmopathy.

This clonotype was detected only a few times. Sequence at one end of the junction differs from germline and may be a read error. The rearrangement links TRBV2 to TRBJ2-7, with 9 bases matching TRBD1. The CDR3 has 15 residues. The germline gives CDR1 SNHLY, CDR2 FYNNEI. Here the CDR3 reads CASREETGGSYEQYF. As DNA, the CDR3 is TGTGCCAGCAGAGAAGAGACAGGGGGGTCCTACGAGCAGTACTTC.

The chain combines TRBV20-1 with TRBJ1-2, with D possibly matching TRBD1 (5 bases). This CDR3 has 14 residues. The V end was cut by 5 bases, the J end by 2 bases, with 15 bases between. The V gene's germline CDR1 is DFQATT and CDR2 SNEGSKA (reference sequence). The DNA for the CDR3 is TGCAGTGCTGCAACCGGGACGGGAAACTATGGCTACACCTTC. Protein sequence: CSAATGTGNYGYTF.

This clonotype has at least ten counts. The chain has TRBV6-2 or TRBV6-3 and TRBJ2-4; tentatively, D is TRBD1 (5 bases). The germline V gene has CDR1 MNHEY and CDR2 SVGEGT. The CDR3 loop spans 14 amino acids. Trimming pared 2 bases from V and 5 bases from J, leaving 10 bases between. The CDR3 nucleotides are TGTGCCAGCAGTTACCACGAACAGGAAAACATTCAGTACTTC. Protein sequence: CASSYHEQENIQYF.

The V gene is TRBV2, the J gene TRBJ1-1; D call uncertain. Trimming took off 6 bases at V and 4 bases at J, with 12 bases between the two ends. Germline V gene data show CDR1 as SNHLY and CDR2 as FYNNEI. The CDR3 sequence is 13 residues long. The CDR3 DNA is TGTGCCAGCAGCAGAAACAGTGGCACTGAAGCTTTCTTT. Amino acids: CASSRNSGTEAFF.

The chain recombines TRBV18 with TRBJ1-1, with D unresolved. Trimming removed 5 bases from V and 1 base from J, with 14 bases in between. Germline values: CDR1 KGHSH, CDR2 LQKENI. The CDR3 contains 15 residues. In nucleotides, the CDR3 is TGTGCCAGCTCAGCGCCCCGAGCTACGAACACTGAAGCTTTCTTT. Translated, it gives CASSAPRATNTEAFF.

This clonotype was counted ten times or more. The CDR3 loop is CASSLEWKQETQYF. For the CDR3, the DNA is TGTGCCAGCAGCTTAGAGTGGAAGCAAGAGACCCAGTACTTC. This rearrangement joins TRBV7-8 to TRBJ2-5; no reliable D call. Trimming removed 1 base from V and 2 bases from J, with 8 bases in between. Germline V gives CDR1 SGHVS, CDR2 FQNEAQ. The CDR3 totals 14 residues.

The gene calls are TRBV28 and TRBJ1-1, with TRBD1 as a possible D gene (6 bases). Deletions cut 5 bases from V and 0 bases from J, with 10 bases between. Germline CDR1 reads MDHEN; CDR2 reads SYDVKM. The CDR3 is 14 amino acids. This CDR3 reads CASSHDRMNTEAFF. The DNA for the CDR3 is TGTGCCAGCAGTCACGACAGGATGAACACTGAAGCTTTCTTT.

On this clonotype itself: One end of the junction fails to match germline, which may point to a read error. The J gene is TRBJ2-7, the V gene TRBV7-7; D remains unclear. This CDR3 spans 10 amino acids. CDR1 is SSHAT and CDR2 is FNYEAQ in the germline V gene (reference sequence). Here the CDR3 reads CASSWAEQYF. In DNA form, the CDR3 reads TGTGCTAGCAGCTGGGCCGAGCAGTACTTC.

At least ten counts were recorded for this clonotype. CDR3 bases: TGCGCCAGCAGCTCCGTTGAAGAGACCCAGTACTTC. It codes for CASSSVEETQYF. The J gene is TRBJ2-5, the V gene TRBV5-1; D gene unclear. Germline values: CDR1 SGHRS, CDR2 YFSETQ. V was pared by 3 bases and J by 3 bases, with 6 bases between. CDR3 size: 12 residues.

The V call is TRBV9, the J call TRBJ2-3, with TRBD2 as a possible D gene (5 bases). V was shortened by 3 bases and J by 4 bases, with 15 bases between the two germline ends. Germline CDR1 reads SGDLS; CDR2 reads YYNGEE. This CDR3 has 15 amino acids. CDR3 sequence: CASSAMDSEADTQYF. DNA of the CDR3: TGTGCCAGCAGCGCTATGGACTCAGAAGCAGATACGCAGTATTTT.

The DNA for the CDR3 is TGTGCCAGCAGTTTAGGAATGGCCGGGGAGCTGTTTTTT. Amino acid sequence: CASSLGMAGELFF. The rearrangement joins TRBV27 to TRBJ2-2; D call uncertain. Trimming left V 2 bases short and J 6 bases short, with 7 bases between. Germline CDR1 and CDR2: MNHEY and SMNVEV (reference sequence). The CDR3 extends over 13 amino acids.

Worth noting for this clonotype: A much larger clonotype is one base distant, so this may be a read error. The chain recombines TRBV7-2 with TRBJ1-1; D is unclear. The germline gives CDR1 SGHTA, CDR2 FQGNSA. Trimming stripped 0 bases from V and 6 bases from J, with 11 bases between. The CDR3 length is 14 residues. The CDR3 region is CASSLAGYNAEAFF. The CDR3 DNA reads as TGTGCCAGCAGCTTAGCAGGGTATAACGCTGAAGCTTTCTTT.

Many counts were recorded for this clonotype. J is TRBJ2-2 and V is TRBV6-2 or TRBV6-3; 10 nucleotides agree with TRBD2. Trimming took 8 bases from V and 4 from J; bases not matched to a gene: 10. There are 16 residues in the CDR3. Per the germline V gene, CDR1 is MNHEY and CDR2 is SVGEGT. The CDR3 nucleotides read TGTGCCAGCTCCCGACTAGCGGGCGGGGTCACCGGGGAGCTGTTTTTT. Translated: CASSRLAGGVTGELFF.

This clonotype was seen repeatedly, ten times or more. The DNA for the CDR3 is TGCGCCAGCAGCTTGGCCTCCGGGGCCGCAGGAGACTACACCTTC. Protein product: CASSLASGAAGDYTF. This chain joins TRBV5-1 and TRBJ1-2; perhaps TRBD1 as D (5 bases). Trimming shortened V by 0 bases and J by 10 bases, and 19 bases separated the two germline ends. This CDR3 is 15 amino acids long. The V gene's germline CDR1 is SGHRS and CDR2 YFSETQ. Filled out from reference TRBV5-1 and TRBJ1-2, the complete variable domain reads KAGVTQTPRYLIKTRGQQVTLSCSPISGHRSVSWYQQTPGQGLQFLFEYFSETQRNKGNFPGRFSGRQFSNSRSEMNVSTLELGDSALYLCASSLASGAAGDYTFGSGTRLTVV.

The genes are TRBV6-2 or TRBV6-3 and TRBJ1-1; D gene ambiguous. The CDR3 runs to 16 residues. Looked up from germline, CDR1 is MNHEY and CDR2 is SVGEGT. Between the trimmed V and J ends, which lost 7 bases and 6 bases, there was a span of 24 bases. CDR3 in DNA: TGTGCCAGCAAACCGGACCTAAACCCTGAGGATCCTGAAGCTTTCTTT. It codes for CASKPDLNPEDPEAFF.

The chain uses TRBV11-2 and TRBJ2-7; possibly TRBD1 for D (5 bases). Trimming pared 5 bases from V and 3 bases from J, leaving 17 bases between. The germline V gene encodes CDR1 SGHAT and CDR2 FQNNGV. The CDR3 is 15 residues long. CDR3 nucleotides: TGTGCCAGCAGCCCCTTAAGGGGCAGGTACTACGAGCAGTACTTC. It is translated as CASSPLRGRYYEQYF.

This clonotype was recorded many times. The chain employs TRBV6-2 or TRBV6-3 and TRBJ2-5; 11 nucleotides match TRBD2. The V and J ends lost 8 bases and 5 bases, in that order; junction bases with no gene match: 7. CDR1 is MNHEY, CDR2 SVGEGT, per germline. The CDR3 runs 14 residues. The CDR3 bases are TGTGCCAGCGGTATAGCGGGAGGGATTGAGACCCAGTACTTC. This encodes CASGIAGGIETQYF.

The rearrangement uses TRBV30 and TRBJ1-1; unclear D gene. Germline lookup yields CDR1 GTSNPN and CDR2 SVGIG (reference sequence). The CDR3 is 16 amino acids. V lost 1 base and J 0 bases, leaving 15 bases between the germline ends. Here the CDR3 reads CAWSAGRIRMNTEAFF. In DNA, the CDR3 is TGTGCCTGGAGTGCGGGCAGGATAAGGATGAACACTGAAGCTTTCTTT. Looking up the rest from reference TRBV30 and TRBJ1-1 gives the full variable domain: SQTIHQWPATLVQPVGSPLSLECTVEGTSNPNLYWYRQAAGRGLQLLFYSVGIGQISSEVPQNLSASRPQDRQFILSSKKLLLSDSGFYLCAWSAGRIRMNTEAFFGQGTRLTVV.

This clonotype showed up many times. The rearrangement uses TRBV2 and TRBJ2-7; TRBD2 agrees at 7 bases. Germline CDR1 is SNHLY and CDR2 is FYNNEI. V shed 8 bases, J shed 7 bases, and the junction held 11 bases outside the gene matches. This CDR3 contains 13 residues. The CDR3 region has the DNA TGTGCCAGCGGAGGGACTACCTTGGGAGAGCAGTACTTC. It yields the protein CASGGTTLGEQYF.